The following is a TCR beta chain sequence with its context. Its antigen is not identified. This entry comes from a study of response to subunit inactivated influenza vaccine. TCRdb re-analysed the RT-PCR reads in MiXCR, keeping a single row per CDR3 protein. The sample lists hundreds of thousands of distinct CDR3 sequences; 15% to 20% were seen once. The CDR3 covers 16 residues. V lost 4 bases to trimming and J lost 1 base, with 14 bases between them. The germline CDR1 and CDR2 sequences are SGHRS and YFSETQ. Study-level points and caveats: Seasonal influenza vaccination, on each occasion, was suggested by the authors to recruit few new T cells.

The input for sequencing was PBMCs from blood, taken 5 days after vaccination. This TCR was recovered from a man in his fifties or sixties who received an inactivated influenza vaccine. The chain carries TRBV5-1 and TRBJ2-2, with D hard to call. CDR3 sequence reads: CASSPQPAENTGELFF. In DNA form, the CDR3 reads TGCGCCAGCAGCCCCCAACCCGCGGAGAACACCGGGGAGCTGTTTTTT.